This T cell receptor beta chain was captured in a study of CD8 T cells in Susac syndrome. Germline CDR1 is DFQATT and CDR2 is SNEGSKA (reference sequence). Trimming removed 6 bases at V and 4 bases at J, with 9 bases between. The CDR3 runs to 11 residues. TCR beta sequencing covered blood CD8+ and CD4+ T cells. Reverse transcription used about 0.45 to 1 ug RNA and random hexamers. The amplification used immunoSEQ multiplex PCR on TCR beta CDR3; it spanned 54 Vbeta and 13 Jbeta. Via MiXCR, TCRdb re-called the immunoSEQ multiplex PCR reads, giving one row per CDR3 protein. The sample carries 100,000 to 150,000 distinct CDR3 sequences, around 95% recorded once.

The rearrangement uses TRBV20-1 and TRBJ1-1; D is ambiguous. The sequence came from a human donor in good health. What was sequenced was CD4+ T cells from PBMCs. DNA of the CDR3: TGCAGTGCAGTGTCGACCACTGAAGCTTTCTTT. Protein product: CSAVSTTEAFF.